The present entry profiles one T cell receptor beta chain with its context. This clonotype has a count of ten or more. Its antigen is still unknown. Per-nucleotide qualities are absent, and no much larger clonotype sits a single base away. TCR alpha and beta CDR3 regions were amplified with the iRepertoire nested amplicon-rescue multiplex PCR (arm-PCR) platform from RNA. For one-step reverse transcription and amplification, roughly 100-450 ng of tissue mRNA or PBMC total RNA was used as input. Following bead purification, Illumina adapters were added by a secondary multiplex PCR, and the libraries were gel-purified between 200 and 400 bp. The libraries contained internal 6-nucleotide barcodes that were used for demultiplexing. The libraries were sequenced on an Illumina MiSeq using 2x220 or 2x250 nucleotide paired-end reads. The published analysis was carried out like this. FLASH 1.2.11 was used to merge paired reads, and BWA-MEM then aligned the reads to the GRCh37 human genome before TRA and TRB reads were extracted. V and J assignment used an IMGT-derived reference of cassette sequences and CDR3 motifs that included pseudogenes. Three-frame translation of reads was performed, and productive CDR3s were defined as those with a C...FGXG motif and no stop codons. Unique combinations of V-J cassette pair and CDR3 amino acid sequence were defined as clonotypes. Reads were filtered by Hamming distance, thresholded by each sample's sequence error rate in mapped regions. TCRdb reprocessed the public reads (quality trimming at Q25 with fastp, clone calling with MiXCR) and kept in-frame beta chains. Under each unique CDR3 protein, matching rows form one entry showing the most common genes and DNA. In this record, the V and J calls reflect TCRdb's handling and not the investigators' own analysis. The sample data list 160,000 or so distinct CDR3 sequences, and approximately 40% of these were observed just once. 4% to 6.5% of the sample lies in the top ten.

These data belong to a study of glioma-infiltrating T cells listed by TCRdb under 2016. Turning to the overall study: The study sequenced TCR alpha- and beta-chain repertoires from glioma tissue, from non-neoplastic brain tissue and from matched peripheral blood mononuclear cells. Each tissue-infiltrating repertoire was compared with the same patient's peripheral blood repertoire to measure divergence between tissue and blood T-cell populations. Three low-grade glioma patients, roughly 8 primary glioblastoma patients, and three non-glioma patients who contributed non-neoplastic brain tissue made up the paired cohort. Study-level results and caveats: The group comparisons were based on small numbers of patients: three non-neoplastic, three low-grade glioma and roughly eight glioblastoma patients. Very few CDR3 sequences were found to be shared between tissue and blood, and this scarcity was attributed to high CDR3 diversity and limited sampling. VJ-independent divergence between tissue and blood was found to be below expectation in non-neoplastic patients but above expectation in all gliomas, particularly low-grade gliomas.

From a lookup of the germline V gene, CDR1 and CDR2 are MNHNS and SASEGT. After removal of 4 bases from V and 14 bases from J, the junction retains 8 bases not matched to a gene. Including cysteine and phenylalanine, the CDR3 has 12 amino acids. Just CDR3 DNA is preserved here, 36 bases in frame from base 1. The clonotype was recovered from a human donor with low-grade glioma or glioblastoma, undergoing nonglioma brain surgery, or in good health (not recorded which). The V and J genes are TRBV6-1 and TRBJ2-4; 7 central bases correspond to TRBD1. Source material: glioma tissue, nonneoplastic brain tissue, or PBMCs (not recorded which). The bases read TGTGCCAGCAGTGGGACAGGCCCTAGAAAGTACTTC. This is translated as CASSGTGPRKYF.